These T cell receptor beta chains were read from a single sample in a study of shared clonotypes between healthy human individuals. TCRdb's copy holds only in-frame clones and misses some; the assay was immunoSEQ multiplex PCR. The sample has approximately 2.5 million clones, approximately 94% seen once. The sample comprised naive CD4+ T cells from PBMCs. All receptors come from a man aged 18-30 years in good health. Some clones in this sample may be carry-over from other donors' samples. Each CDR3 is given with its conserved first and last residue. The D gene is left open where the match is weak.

CDR3aa: CASSEAPGFEAFF; CDR3nt: TGTGCCAGCAGTGAAGCTCCCGGGTTTGAAGCTTTCTTT; d_gene: .; v_gene: TRBV6-1; j_gene: TRBJ1-1
CDR3aa: CASSQRLAGEQFF; CDR3nt: TGTGCCAGCAGCCAGCGCCTAGCGGGTGAGCAGTTCTTC; d_gene: TRBD2; v_gene: TRBV11-1; j_gene: TRBJ2-1
CDR3aa: CASSLIGTGVPFEQYF; CDR3nt: TGTGCCAGCAGCTTAATCGGGACAGGGGTCCCCTTCGAGCAGTACTTC; d_gene: TRBD1; v_gene: TRBV7-2; j_gene: TRBJ2-7
CDR3aa: CASSRSGHSNSPLHF; CDR3nt: TGTGCCAGCAGTCGGTCGGGACACTCAAATTCACCCCTCCACTTT; d_gene: .; v_gene: TRBV28; j_gene: TRBJ1-6
CDR3aa: CASSLIRDSPLHF; CDR3nt: TGTGCCAGCAGTTTAATTCGGGATTCACCCCTCCACTTT; d_gene: .; v_gene: TRBV28; j_gene: TRBJ1-6
CDR3aa: CASSSSPGTGLGTEAFF; CDR3nt: TGTGCCAGCAGTTCCAGTCCCGGGACAGGGCTGGGCACTGAAGCTTTCTTT; d_gene: TRBD1; v_gene: TRBV28; j_gene: TRBJ1-1
CDR3aa: CASSLTGGGNYGYTF; CDR3nt: TGCGCCAGCAGCTTGACAGGCGGAGGGAACTATGGCTACACCTTC; d_gene: .; v_gene: TRBV5-1; j_gene: TRBJ1-2
CDR3aa: CASSDSGEGTYYEQYF; CDR3nt: TGTGCCAGCAGTGACTCGGGAGAGGGTACCTACTACGAGCAGTACTTC; d_gene: .; v_gene: TRBV6-4; j_gene: TRBJ2-7
CDR3aa: CASSFGGNYGYTF; CDR3nt: TGCGCCAGCAGCTTTGGAGGTAACTATGGCTACACCTTC; d_gene: .; v_gene: TRBV5-1; j_gene: TRBJ1-2
CDR3aa: CASTPYPRGSETQYF; CDR3nt: TGTGCCAGCACCCCTTACCCCAGGGGGAGTGAGACCCAGTACTTC; d_gene: TRBD1; v_gene: TRBV6-6; j_gene: TRBJ2-5
CDR3aa: CASSTGLAGTDTQYF; CDR3nt: TGTGCCAGCAGTACCGGACTAGCGGGCACAGATACGCAGTATTTT; d_gene: TRBD2; v_gene: TRBV2; j_gene: TRBJ2-3
CDR3aa: CASSFRTSGSVPPDTQYF; CDR3nt: TGTGCCAGCAGCTTCCGGACTAGCGGGAGTGTTCCACCAGATACGCAGTATTTT; d_gene: TRBD2; v_gene: TRBV9; j_gene: TRBJ2-3
CDR3aa: CASSFGQSTDTQYF; CDR3nt: TGTGCCAGCAGTTTTGGTCAGAGCACAGATACGCAGTATTTT; d_gene: .; v_gene: TRBV28; j_gene: TRBJ2-3
CDR3aa: CASKTSWDGSGTEAFF; CDR3nt: TGTGCCAGTAAAACCAGTTGGGACGGAAGTGGCACTGAAGCTTTCTTT; d_gene: .; v_gene: TRBV19; j_gene: TRBJ1-1
CDR3aa: CASNPGLAQSYNEQFF; CDR3nt: TGTGCCAGCAACCCGGGACTAGCCCAGTCCTACAATGAGCAGTTCTTC; d_gene: TRBD2; v_gene: TRBV5-6; j_gene: TRBJ2-1
CDR3aa: CASSPWEQTTYEQYF; CDR3nt: TGCGCCAGCAGCCCTTGGGAACAGACGACCTACGAGCAGTACTTC; d_gene: .; v_gene: TRBV5-1; j_gene: TRBJ2-7
CDR3aa: CASALDRGNQPQHF; CDR3nt: TGTGCCAGTGCGTTGGACAGGGGAAATCAGCCCCAGCATTTT; d_gene: TRBD1; v_gene: TRBV6-5; j_gene: TRBJ1-5
CDR3aa: CASSFLPGLAGGQAGELFF; CDR3nt: TGCGCCAGCAGCTTCCTTCCGGGACTAGCGGGAGGGCAAGCCGGGGAGCTGTTTTTT; d_gene: TRBD2; v_gene: TRBV5-1; j_gene: TRBJ2-2